This is a list of T cell receptor beta chains from one sample in a study of CD8 T cells in ankylosing spondylitis. TCRdb analysed the 5' RACE reads with MiXCR anew, one entry per CDR3 protein. The sample consists of 500,000 to 550,000 distinct CDR3 sequences, about 12% of them appearing once. Specimen: blood, either unsorted or a sorted T cell fraction (not recorded which). The receptor source for this set is a male donor with ankylosing spondylitis. CDR3s include the opening cysteine and the closing phenylalanine or tryptophan. D genes are given only for firm matches. Clone size is shown for a subset of rows, as once, few, many or a class of expanded clone.

v_call	j_call	d_call	cdr3_length	clone_size	cdr3_nt	cdr3_aa
TRBV14	TRBJ1-2	TRBD1	14	NA	TGTGCCAGCAGCCCAAGCGGGACAGGCCAGACTGACACCTTC	CASSPSGTGQTDTF
TRBV5-1	TRBJ2-1	TRBD2	14	NA	TGCGCCAGCAGAGAGCTAGCGGGAGCCAATGAGCAGTTCTTC	CASRELAGANEQFF
TRBV29-1	TRBJ2-7	TRBD2	14	few	TGCAGCGTGGTTAGCGGGAGTTCCTCCTACGAGCAGTACTTC	CSVVSGSSSYEQYF
TRBV5-1	TRBJ2-1	TRBD1	16	NA	TGCGCCAGCAGCTTTGGGACAGGGTTGGCCTACAATGAGCAGTTCTTC	CASSFGTGLAYNEQFF
TRBV12-3/TRBV12-4	TRBJ1-1	NA	14	NA	TGTGCCAGCAGTTTTCGGCAAACGAACACTGAAGCTTTCTTT	CASSFRQTNTEAFF
TRBV24-1	TRBJ1-2	NA	12	NA	TGTGCCAGTAGTATAGGGGACTATGGCTACACCTTC	CASSIGDYGYTF
TRBV6-5	TRBJ1-1	NA	14	NA	TGTGCCAGCAGTTACGGATTATCGGGGACTGAAGCTTTCTTT	CASSYGLSGTEAFF
TRBV3-1	TRBJ2-1	NA	16	few	TGTGCCAGCAGCCACCGTTTTGGGGCTGACTACAATGAGCAGTTCTTC	CASSHRFGADYNEQFF
TRBV7-9	TRBJ1-5	TRBD1	17	few	TGTGCCAGCAGCATCCTGGGACAGGGATGGGGCAATCAGCCCCAGCATTTT	CASSILGQGWGNQPQHF
TRBV15	TRBJ1-2	NA	17	few	TGTGCCACCAGCATAGGAGGGAACGCCTTAGCTAACTATGGCTACACCTTC	CATSIGGNALANYGYTF
TRBV5-1	TRBJ2-4	NA	16	NA	TGCGCCAGCAGCGAAGGTGGGTCGTTAGCCAAAAACATTCAGTACTTC	CASSEGGSLAKNIQYF
TRBV14	TRBJ2-3	TRBD1	14	NA	TGTGCCAGCAGCCATCGACAGGGGGCAGATACGCAGTATTTT	CASSHRQGADTQYF
TRBV5-1	TRBJ2-1	NA	18	NA	TGCGCCAGCAGCTCGAATCCCCTATCAGGTAGCGGAGACAATGAGCAGTTCTTC	CASSSNPLSGSGDNEQFF
TRBV20-1	TRBJ1-1	NA	14	NA	TGCAGTGCTAGAGACCCCAGAAGGGACACTGAAGCTTTCTTT	CSARDPRRDTEAFF
TRBV24-1	TRBJ2-5	NA	15	many	TGTGCCACCAGTGACCGTTCGATCATCGCGGGGACCCAGTACTTC	CATSDRSIIAGTQYF
TRBV24-1	TRBJ2-1	TRBD2	16	few	TGTGCCACCAGTGGCCGGACTAGCGGGCCTTACAATGAGCAGTTCTTC	CATSGRTSGPYNEQFF
TRBV11-2	TRBJ2-2	TRBD2	19	NA	TGTGCCAGCAGCTTAGGGGCCCTAGCGGGAGGGCCGTACACCGGGGAGCTGTTTTTT	CASSLGALAGGPYTGELFF
TRBV20-1	TRBJ2-7	TRBD2	14	few	TGCAGTGCAGAGAGAGGGACTAGCGGCCTGGAGCAGTACTTC	CSAERGTSGLEQYF
TRBV5-1	TRBJ2-2	NA	13	few	TGCGCCAGCAGCTTGAAGAACACCGGGGAGCTGTTTTTT	CASSLKNTGELFF
TRBV7-9	TRBJ2-2	NA	14	NA	TGTGCCAGCAGCTTAAGTTTGAGGACCGGGGAGCTGTTTTTT	CASSLSLRTGELFF
TRBV5-1	TRBJ1-1	NA	16	NA	TGCGCCAGCAGCTTAAGAGGGGAACACTGGGGGACTGAAGCTTTCTTT	CASSLRGEHWGTEAFF
TRBV5-1	TRBJ2-7	NA	14	NA	TGCGCCAGCTTCTTAGGGCCCGAATCCTACGAGCAGTACTTC	CASFLGPESYEQYF